This TCR beta chain comes out of a study of T cells in Graves' hyperthyroidism and ophthalmopathy. Study context: Peripheral blood samples were taken at initial diagnosis, prior to any treatment.

Fresh peripheral blood, approximately 10 ml, was the source of the PBMCs. Amplification of TCR beta CDR3 regions used RNA as the template. First-round RT-PCR with HTBI primers amplified the TCR CDR3 region. In TCRdb, the multiplex PCR reads were re-called with MiXCR into one record per CDR3 protein. The sample has about 37,000 distinct CDR3 sequences; 50% to 55% are singletons. Notes on this clonotype: Its antigen is unknown.

Study observations and caveats: Most thyroid clonotypes expanded above 0.001 appeared in blood too.

The sample comprised blood. The source of this sequence is a man aged 35 to 55 with Graves' ophthalmopathy.

The CDR3 nucleotides read TGTGCCAGCAGCCCTGGAGGGAATTCACCCCTCCACTTT. It codes for CASSPGGNSPLHF. The chain links TRBV5-4 to TRBJ1-6; no firm D call. The germline CDR1 and CDR2 sequences are SGHNT and YYREEE (reference sequence). The CDR3 has 13 amino acids. Trimming took off 4 bases at V and 7 bases at J, with 9 bases between the two ends. The full variable domain, with the rest looked up from reference TRBV5-4 and TRBJ1-6, is ETGVTQSPTHLIKTRGQQVTLRCSSQSGHNTVSWYQQALGQGPQFIFQYYREEENGRGNFPPRFSGLQFPNYSSELNVNALELDDSALYLCASSPGGNSPLHFGNGTRLTVT.